These 18 T cell receptor beta chains originate from one sample sequenced in a study of blood T cell repertoires in COVID-19. Only in-frame clones appear in the TCRdb table, and some are missing; sequencing was by immunoSEQ multiplex PCR. The table has 300,000 to 400,000 clones, about 89% seen once. Material: peripheral blood. Receptors were obtained from a woman aged 50 to 60 with COVID-19, enrolled during active disease.

The rearrangement uses TRBV14 and TRBJ2-5, with D perhaps TRBD1 (5 bases). CDR3 length equals 15 residues. V was trimmed by 2 bases and J by 3 bases, leaving 13 bases between them. The germline CDR1 and CDR2 sequences are SGHDN and FVKESK. Written as DNA, the CDR3 is TGTGCCAGCAGCCAAAGGGGTTGGCACAAAGAGACCCAGTACTTC. Translated: CASSQRGWHKETQYF. The full variable domain, completed using reference TRBV14 and TRBJ2-5, is EAGVTQFPSHSVIEKGQTVTLRCDPISGHDNLYWYRRVMGKEIKFLLHFVKESKQDESGMPNNRFLAERTGGTYSTLKVQPAELEDSGVYFCASSQRGWHKETQYFGPGTRLLVL.

This clone was seen a handful of times. The chain couples TRBV5-4 to TRBJ1-2; 7 bases line up with TRBD1. The CDR3 sequence is 15 residues long. The junction had 7 bases not matched to a gene; V was cut back by 1 base and J by 4 bases. The germline CDR1 and CDR2 sequences are SGHNT and YYREEE (reference sequence). CDR3 amino acids: CASSLPPGQTYGYTF. DNA of the CDR3: TGTGCCAGCAGCTTGCCACCGGGACAGACCTATGGCTACACCTTC.

This chain uses TRBV4-1 with TRBJ1-1, with D maybe TRBD1 (5 bases). Germline V gene data show CDR1 as MGHRA and CDR2 as YSYEKL. V was shortened by 1 base and J by 6 bases, with 9 bases between the two germline ends. This CDR3 has 13 amino acids. This chain's CDR3 is CASSQVPGAEAFF. The CDR3 nucleotides are TGCGCCAGCAGCCAAGTCCCGGGGGCTGAAGCTTTCTTT.

This rearrangement joins TRBV7-9 to TRBJ1-1; 7 bases align to TRBD1. CDR1 and CDR2 from the germline V gene are SEHNR and FQNEAQ (reference sequence). After removal of 3 bases from V and 2 bases from J, the junction contained 6 bases not matched to a gene. The CDR3 contains 15 residues. CDR3 in amino acids: CASSFLTGPNTEAFF. The CDR3 bases are TGTGCCAGCAGCTTTTTGACAGGGCCAAACACTGAAGCTTTCTTT.

The rearrangement links TRBV5-1 to TRBJ2-1; TRBD1 agrees at 10 bases. The CDR3 has 15 amino acids. Germline values: CDR1 SGHRS, CDR2 YFSETQ. With 4 bases clipped from V and 9 bases from J, the junction kept 10 bases outside the gene matches. CDR3 sequence (DNA): TGCGCCAGCAGCACCTCGGGACAGGGGTTCGCTGAGCAGTTCTTC. Encoded protein: CASSTSGQGFAEQFF.

The chain carries TRBV5-1 and TRBJ2-7; 9 positions agree with TRBD1. The trim removed 6 bases at V and 2 bases at J, leaving 9 bases unmatched. The CDR3 is made up of 15 amino acids. Germline loops: CDR1 SGHRS, CDR2 YFSETQ. In DNA, the CDR3 is TGCGCCAGCAACCCGGGACAGGGCGACCCCTACGAGCAGTACTTC. This sequence encodes CASNPGQGDPYEQYF.

The chain employs TRBV6-5 and TRBJ1-2; no clear D gene. Deletions cut 7 bases from V and 10 bases from J, with 10 bases between. There are 10 residues in the CDR3. Germline V gene data show CDR1 as MNHEY and CDR2 as SVGAGI. The CDR3 spells CASIRSSYTF. DNA of the CDR3: TGTGCCAGCATCCGGTCTTCCTACACCTTC.

The chain recombines TRBV4-3 with TRBJ2-1; tentatively, D is TRBD2 (5 bases). The V gene lost 6 bases and the J gene lost 0 bases, with 12 bases spanning the gap. There are 15 residues in the CDR3. In germline, CDR1 is LGHNA, CDR2 YSLEER. The CDR3: CASSFQRSSYNEQFF. CDR3 in DNA: TGCGCCAGCAGTTTTCAGCGGAGCTCCTACAATGAGCAGTTCTTC.

V is TRBV7-6 and J is TRBJ1-1; 8 bases are shared with TRBD1. The CDR3 is 15 residues long. V gave up 5 bases and J gave up 4 bases; unmatched junction bases: 9. CDR1 is SGHVS, CDR2 FNYEAQ, per germline. CDR3 sequence (DNA): TGTGCCAGCAGCGAGCTGACAGGGGAGGCCACTGAAGCTTTCTTT. Protein product: CASSELTGEATEAFF.

This chain connects TRBV7-2 to TRBJ2-3; D might be TRBD2 (6 bases). The CDR3 is made up of 17 amino acids. The V gene lost 5 bases and the J gene lost 8 bases, with 26 bases spanning the gap. Per the germline V gene, CDR1 is SGHTA and CDR2 is FQGNSA. The CDR3 nucleotides read TGTGCCAGCAGCACCCTCCAGGGCGGGAAAAATCGTTTTACGCAGTATTTT. Translation: CASSTLQGGKNRFTQYF.

The chain is built from TRBV4-3 and TRBJ2-3; 12 bases match TRBD2. From germline, CDR1 is LGHNA and CDR2 YSLEER. Trimming removed 4 bases from V and 5 bases from J; junction bases left unmatched: 4. The length of the CDR3 is 15 residues. The CDR3: CASSRTSGAKDTQYF. CDR3 nucleotides: TGCGCCAGCAGCCGGACTAGCGGGGCCAAAGATACGCAGTATTTT.

This clone was seen more than once but under ten times. This chain uses TRBV11-2 with TRBJ2-7; D might be TRBD1 (5 bases). Looked up from germline, CDR1 is SGHAT and CDR2 is FQNNGV. This CDR3 has 18 residues. V dropped 5 bases and J dropped 2 bases, with 25 bases sitting between them. CDR3 sequence: CASSPLTFRADQPYEQYF. The CDR3, as DNA: TGTGCCAGCAGCCCGTTGACGTTCAGGGCAGACCAGCCCTACGAGCAGTACTTC.

The chain couples TRBV9 to TRBJ1-1; D not certain. The ends were cut back, 2 bases at V and 1 base at J, with 9 bases in the middle. The CDR3 totals 14 residues. The germline V gene encodes CDR1 SGDLS and CDR2 YYNGEE. The DNA for the CDR3 is TGTGCCAGCAGCGTTACCGCAGGGAACACTGAAGCTTTCTTT. Translated, it gives CASSVTAGNTEAFF.

V usage is TRBV6-2 or TRBV6-3 and J usage is TRBJ2-2; TRBD2 aligns across 13 bases. The CDR3 runs to 20 residues. V dropped 6 bases and J dropped 1; count of bases not matched to a gene: 14. Germline lookup yields CDR1 MNHEY and CDR2 SVGEGT. CDR3 protein: CASSPSPTGLAGLNTGELFF. Here the CDR3 DNA reads TGTGCCAGCAGCCCTTCTCCCACGGGACTAGCGGGATTGAACACCGGGGAGCTGTTTTTT.

The chain couples TRBV9 to TRBJ1-2; TRBD1 agrees at 9 bases. The germline gives CDR1 SGDLS, CDR2 YYNGEE. With V trimmed by 3 bases and J by 5 bases, 8 bases remained unmatched. The CDR3 covers 15 residues. The CDR3 coding sequence is TGTGCCAGCAGCGGCTCAGGACAGGGGCAGTATGGCTACACCTTC. This sequence encodes CASSGSGQGQYGYTF. The full variable domain, completed using reference TRBV9 and TRBJ1-2, is DSGVTQTPKHLITATGQRVTLRCSPRSGDLSVYWYQQSLDQGLQFLIQYYNGEERAKGNILERFSAQQFPDLHSELNLSSLELGDSALYFCASSGSGQGQYGYTFGSGTRLTVV.

The rearrangement joins TRBV23-1 to TRBJ1-5; 7 nucleotides match TRBD1. TRBV23-1 is known as an ORF, though its function is uncertain. V trimming: 2 bases; J trimming: 1 base; junction bases outside the gene matches: 5. The CDR3 is made up of 16 amino acids. CDR3 bases: TGCGCCAGCAGTCAACCTTCAGGGGGAAGCAATCAGCCCCAGCATTTT. This translates into CASSQPSGGSNQPQHF.

This chain links TRBV5-4 with TRBJ2-7, with 7 bases lining up with TRBD2. V dropped 2 bases and J dropped 4; count of bases not matched to a gene: 6. Germline loops: CDR1 SGHNT, CDR2 YYREEE (reference sequence). CDR3 length equals 14 residues. The CDR3 nucleotides read TGTGCCAGCAGCTTAGAGGGAGGGCGGTACGAGCAGTACTTC. It yields the protein CASSLEGGRYEQYF. The full variable domain, its missing parts supplied by reference TRBV5-4 and TRBJ2-7, is ETGVTQSPTHLIKTRGQQVTLRCSSQSGHNTVSWYQQALGQGPQFIFQYYREEENGRGNFPPRFSGLQFPNYSSELNVNALELDDSALYLCASSLEGGRYEQYFGPGTRLTVT.

This chain connects TRBV6-4 to TRBJ2-1; 7 nucleotides align to TRBD1. Per the germline V gene, CDR1 is MRHNA and CDR2 is SNTAGT. Unmatched junction bases numbered 4, after V lost 5 bases and J lost 3 bases. The CDR3 extends over 14 amino acids. This CDR3 is CASSYRGGYNEQFF. CDR3 in DNA: TGTGCCAGCAGTTACAGGGGCGGCTACAATGAGCAGTTCTTC.